The sample holds one count of the clone carrying this TCR beta chain. This entry comes from a study of cytomegalovirus exposure and HLA in healthy donors. A multiplex PCR was run with 60 Vbeta primers and 13 Jbeta primers. Profiling relied on immunoSEQ multiplex PCR, and the TCRdb table lists in-frame clones only, not all of them. The profile shows more than 150,000 clones, 76% of them singletons. The CDR3 totals 13 residues. The V and J ends lost 3 bases and 7 bases respectively, with 8 bases between them. The V gene's germline CDR1 is SGHRS and CDR2 YFSETQ. The receptor comes from a woman aged 25 to 45 in good health and CMV-seropositive. The genes are TRBV5-1 and TRBJ1-6; D is undetermined. Material for sequencing was PBMCs. CDR3: CASSSSENSPLHF. The CDR3 nucleotides are TGCGCCAGCAGCTCATCTGAGAATTCACCCCTCCACTTT.